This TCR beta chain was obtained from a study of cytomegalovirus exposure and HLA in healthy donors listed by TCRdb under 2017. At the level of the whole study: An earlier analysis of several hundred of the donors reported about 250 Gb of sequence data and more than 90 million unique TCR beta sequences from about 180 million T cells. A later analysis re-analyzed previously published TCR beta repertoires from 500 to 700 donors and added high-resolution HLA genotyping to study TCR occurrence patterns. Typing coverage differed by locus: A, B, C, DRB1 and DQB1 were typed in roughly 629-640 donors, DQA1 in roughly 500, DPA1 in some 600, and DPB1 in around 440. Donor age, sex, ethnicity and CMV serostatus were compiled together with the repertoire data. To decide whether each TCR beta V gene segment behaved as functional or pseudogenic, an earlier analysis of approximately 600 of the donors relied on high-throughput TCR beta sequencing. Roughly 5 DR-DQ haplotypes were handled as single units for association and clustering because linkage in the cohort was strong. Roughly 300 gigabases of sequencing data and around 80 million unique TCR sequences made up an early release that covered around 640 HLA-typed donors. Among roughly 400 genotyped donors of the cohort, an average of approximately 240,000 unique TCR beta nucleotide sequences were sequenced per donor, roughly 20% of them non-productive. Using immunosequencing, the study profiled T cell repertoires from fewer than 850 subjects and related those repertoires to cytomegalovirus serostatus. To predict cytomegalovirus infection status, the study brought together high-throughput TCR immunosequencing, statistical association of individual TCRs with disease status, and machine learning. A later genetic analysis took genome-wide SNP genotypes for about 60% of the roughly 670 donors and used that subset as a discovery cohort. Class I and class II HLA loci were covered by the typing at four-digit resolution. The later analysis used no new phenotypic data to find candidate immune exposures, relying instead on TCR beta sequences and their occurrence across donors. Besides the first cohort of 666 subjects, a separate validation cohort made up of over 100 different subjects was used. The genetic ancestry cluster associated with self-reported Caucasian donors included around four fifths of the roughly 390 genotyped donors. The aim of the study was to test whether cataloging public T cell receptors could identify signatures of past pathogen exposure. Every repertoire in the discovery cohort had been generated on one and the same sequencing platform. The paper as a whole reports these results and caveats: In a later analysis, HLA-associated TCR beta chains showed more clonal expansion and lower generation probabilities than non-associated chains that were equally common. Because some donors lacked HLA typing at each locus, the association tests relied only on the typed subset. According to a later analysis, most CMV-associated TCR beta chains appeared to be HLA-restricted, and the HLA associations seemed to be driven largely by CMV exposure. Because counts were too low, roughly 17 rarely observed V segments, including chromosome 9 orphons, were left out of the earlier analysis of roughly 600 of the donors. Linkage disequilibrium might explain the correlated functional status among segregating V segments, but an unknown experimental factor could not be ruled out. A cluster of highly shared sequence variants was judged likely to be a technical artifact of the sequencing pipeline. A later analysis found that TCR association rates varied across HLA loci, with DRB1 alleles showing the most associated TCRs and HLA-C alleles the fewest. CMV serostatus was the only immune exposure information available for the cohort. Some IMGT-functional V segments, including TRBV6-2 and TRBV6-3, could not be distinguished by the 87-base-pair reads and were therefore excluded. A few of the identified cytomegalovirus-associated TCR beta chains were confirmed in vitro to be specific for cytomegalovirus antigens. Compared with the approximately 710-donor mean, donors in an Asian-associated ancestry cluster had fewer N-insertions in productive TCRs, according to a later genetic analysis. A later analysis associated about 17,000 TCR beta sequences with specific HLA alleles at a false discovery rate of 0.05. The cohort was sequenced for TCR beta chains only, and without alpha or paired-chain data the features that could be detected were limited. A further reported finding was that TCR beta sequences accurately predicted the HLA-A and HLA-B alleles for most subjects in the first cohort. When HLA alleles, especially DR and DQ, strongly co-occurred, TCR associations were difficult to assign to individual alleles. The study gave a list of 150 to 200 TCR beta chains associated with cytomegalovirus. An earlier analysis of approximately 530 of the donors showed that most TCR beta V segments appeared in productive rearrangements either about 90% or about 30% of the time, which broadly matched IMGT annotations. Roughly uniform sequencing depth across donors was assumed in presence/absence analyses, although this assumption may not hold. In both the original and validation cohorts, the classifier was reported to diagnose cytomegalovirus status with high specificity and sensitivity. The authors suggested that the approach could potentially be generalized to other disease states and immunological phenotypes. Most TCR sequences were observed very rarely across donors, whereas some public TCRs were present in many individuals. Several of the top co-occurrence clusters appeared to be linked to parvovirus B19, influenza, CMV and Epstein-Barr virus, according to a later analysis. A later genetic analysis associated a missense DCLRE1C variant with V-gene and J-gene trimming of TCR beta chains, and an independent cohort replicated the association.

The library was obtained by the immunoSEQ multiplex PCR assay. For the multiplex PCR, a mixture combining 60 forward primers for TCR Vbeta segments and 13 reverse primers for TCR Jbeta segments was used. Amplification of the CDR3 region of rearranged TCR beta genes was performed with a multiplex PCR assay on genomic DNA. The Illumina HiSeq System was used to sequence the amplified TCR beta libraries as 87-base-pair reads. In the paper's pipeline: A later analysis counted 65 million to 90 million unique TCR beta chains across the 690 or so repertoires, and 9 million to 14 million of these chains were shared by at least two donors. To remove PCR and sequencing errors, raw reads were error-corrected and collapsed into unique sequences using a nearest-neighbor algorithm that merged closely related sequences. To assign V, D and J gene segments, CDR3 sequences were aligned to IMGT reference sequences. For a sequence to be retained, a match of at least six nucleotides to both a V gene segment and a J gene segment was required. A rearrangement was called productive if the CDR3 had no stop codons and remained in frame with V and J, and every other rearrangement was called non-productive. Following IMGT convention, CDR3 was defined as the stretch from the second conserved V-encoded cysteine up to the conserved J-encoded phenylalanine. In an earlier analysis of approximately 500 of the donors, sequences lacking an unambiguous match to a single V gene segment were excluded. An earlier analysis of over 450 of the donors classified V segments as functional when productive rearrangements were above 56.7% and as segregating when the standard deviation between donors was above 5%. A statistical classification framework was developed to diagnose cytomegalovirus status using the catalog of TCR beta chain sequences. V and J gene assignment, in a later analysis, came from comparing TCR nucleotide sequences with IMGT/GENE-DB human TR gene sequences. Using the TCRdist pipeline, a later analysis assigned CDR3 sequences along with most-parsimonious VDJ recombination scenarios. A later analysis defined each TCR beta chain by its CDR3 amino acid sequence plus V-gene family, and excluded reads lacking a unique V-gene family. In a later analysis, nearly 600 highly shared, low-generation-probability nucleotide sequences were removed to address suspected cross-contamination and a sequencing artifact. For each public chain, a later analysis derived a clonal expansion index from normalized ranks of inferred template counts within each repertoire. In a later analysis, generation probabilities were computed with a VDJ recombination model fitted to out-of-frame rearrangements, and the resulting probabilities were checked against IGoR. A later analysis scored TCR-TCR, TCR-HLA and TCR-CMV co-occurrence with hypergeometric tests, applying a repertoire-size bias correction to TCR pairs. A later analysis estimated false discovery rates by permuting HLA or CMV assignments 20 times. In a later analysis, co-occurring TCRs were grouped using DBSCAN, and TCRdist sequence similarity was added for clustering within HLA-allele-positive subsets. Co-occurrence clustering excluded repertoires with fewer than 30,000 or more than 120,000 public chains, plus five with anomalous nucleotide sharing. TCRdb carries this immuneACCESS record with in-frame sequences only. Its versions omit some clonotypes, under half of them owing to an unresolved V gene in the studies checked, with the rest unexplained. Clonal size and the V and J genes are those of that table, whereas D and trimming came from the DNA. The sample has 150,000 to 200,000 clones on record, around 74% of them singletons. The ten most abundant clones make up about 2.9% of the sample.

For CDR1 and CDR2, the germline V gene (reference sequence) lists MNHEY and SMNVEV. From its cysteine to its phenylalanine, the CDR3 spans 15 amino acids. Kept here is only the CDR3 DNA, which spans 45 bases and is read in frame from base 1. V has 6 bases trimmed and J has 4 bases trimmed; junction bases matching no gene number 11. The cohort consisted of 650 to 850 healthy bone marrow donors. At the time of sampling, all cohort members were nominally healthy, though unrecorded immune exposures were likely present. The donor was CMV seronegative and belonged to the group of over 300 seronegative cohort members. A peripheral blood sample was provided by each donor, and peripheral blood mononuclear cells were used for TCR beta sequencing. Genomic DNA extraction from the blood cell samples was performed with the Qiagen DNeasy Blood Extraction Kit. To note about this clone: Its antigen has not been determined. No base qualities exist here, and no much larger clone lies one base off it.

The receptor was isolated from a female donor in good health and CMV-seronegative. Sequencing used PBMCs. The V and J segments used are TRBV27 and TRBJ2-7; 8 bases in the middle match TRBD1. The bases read TGTGCCAGCAGATCTAACCGGGACAGGCCTTACGAGCAGTACTTC. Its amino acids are CASRSNRDRPYEQYF.